This is a list of T cell receptor beta chains from one sample in a study of blood T cell repertoires in COVID-19. The repertoire was sequenced with immunoSEQ multiplex PCR; TCRdb's copy has only in-frame clones and lacks some. In the table there are around 390,000 clones, about 83% of which are singletons. Sequenced input: PBMCs or T cells enriched from blood (not recorded which). These TCRs come from a woman in her forties or fifties who had recovered from COVID-19. The CDR3 runs from the conserved cysteine through the conserved F or W. A D gene is named only where the DNA matches it firmly. Rows give clone size only sometimes, using once, few, many, or a class for an expanded clone.

v_gene: TRBV10-2
d_gene: .
j_gene: TRBJ1-4
abundance: .
CDR3nt: TGCGCCAGCAGCAGGGGAGAGGATGAAAAACTGTTTTTT
CDR3aa: CASSRGEDEKLFF

v_gene: TRBV6-1
d_gene: .
j_gene: TRBJ1-6
abundance: .
CDR3nt: TGTGCCAGCAGTGAAGACCACTGGTCCTATAATTCACCCCTCCACTTT
CDR3aa: CASSEDHWSYNSPLHF

v_gene: TRBV5-6
d_gene: .
j_gene: TRBJ1-3
abundance: .
CDR3nt: TGTGCCAGCACCCTCTTGGAGACAGTCTCTGGAAACACCATATATTTT
CDR3aa: CASTLLETVSGNTIYF

v_gene: TRBV2
d_gene: TRBD1
j_gene: TRBJ2-2
abundance: .
CDR3nt: TGTGCCAGCAGAAAGGACAGGGTATCTGATTTGGACACCGGGGAGCTGTTTTTT
CDR3aa: CASRKDRVSDLDTGELFF

v_gene: TRBV28
d_gene: .
j_gene: TRBJ1-2
abundance: .
CDR3nt: TGTGCCAGCAGTGTCCCAGGGGCCTATGGCTACACCTTC
CDR3aa: CASSVPGAYGYTF

v_gene: TRBV10-1
d_gene: .
j_gene: TRBJ1-3
abundance: .
CDR3nt: TGCGCCAGCAGTGAGAGGGAGAGCTCTGGAAACACCATATATTTT
CDR3aa: CASSERESSGNTIYF

v_gene: TRBV9
d_gene: .
j_gene: TRBJ2-7
abundance: .
CDR3nt: TGTGCCAGCAGCTTTGGGACAAGTGCCGAGCAGTACTTC
CDR3aa: CASSFGTSAEQYF

v_gene: TRBV10-3
d_gene: .
j_gene: TRBJ2-1
abundance: .
CDR3nt: TGTGCCATCAGTGCCTCCACACAGTCGCCGACGAGCAATGAGCAGTTCTTC
CDR3aa: CAISASTQSPTSNEQFF

v_gene: TRBV6-5
d_gene: TRBD1
j_gene: TRBJ1-2
abundance: .
CDR3nt: TGTGCCAGCAGTTACCGTGGACAGGGGGGCTATGGCTACACCTTC
CDR3aa: CASSYRGQGGYGYTF

v_gene: TRBV6-1
d_gene: TRBD1
j_gene: TRBJ1-5
abundance: .
CDR3nt: TGTGCCAGCAGTGAGCCGGGACAGGGGCCCTATCAGCCCCAGCATTTT
CDR3aa: CASSEPGQGPYQPQHF

v_gene: TRBV7-8
d_gene: .
j_gene: TRBJ1-2
abundance: .
CDR3nt: TGTGCCAGCAGCCCTGGGGAGGGGCGTAACTATGGCTACACCTTC
CDR3aa: CASSPGEGRNYGYTF

v_gene: TRBV28
d_gene: .
j_gene: TRBJ1-5
abundance: .
CDR3nt: TGTGCCAGCAGGACTTCCCAGGGGAACGCTCAGCCCCAGCATTTT
CDR3aa: CASRTSQGNAQPQHF

v_gene: TRBV5-6
d_gene: .
j_gene: TRBJ2-2
abundance: .
CDR3nt: TGTGCCAGCAGCCTAAGCGGGGAGCTGTTTTTT
CDR3aa: CASSLSGELFF

v_gene: TRBV24-1
d_gene: TRBD2
j_gene: TRBJ2-5
abundance: .
CDR3nt: TGTGCCACCAGTGGCTTGGGGACTAGCGAGCAAGAGACCCAGTACTTC
CDR3aa: CATSGLGTSEQETQYF

v_gene: TRBV3-1/TRBV3-2
d_gene: .
j_gene: TRBJ1-2
abundance: .
CDR3nt: TGTGCCAGCAGGGGCACAGGGTGGCGAGACTATGGCTACACCTTC
CDR3aa: CASRGTGWRDYGYTF

v_gene: TRBV4-1
d_gene: .
j_gene: TRBJ1-3
abundance: .
CDR3nt: TGCGCCAGCAGCCCCGGACTAGGGGACACCATATATTTT
CDR3aa: CASSPGLGDTIYF

v_gene: TRBV7-8
d_gene: .
j_gene: TRBJ1-2
abundance: .
CDR3nt: TGTGCCAGCAGCTTAGAGGCAGGGTTTGGCTACACCTTC
CDR3aa: CASSLEAGFGYTF

v_gene: TRBV6-4
d_gene: TRBD1
j_gene: TRBJ1-2
abundance: .
CDR3nt: TGTGCCAGCAGTGACTCGCCTGGGACAGGGTATGGCTACACCTTC
CDR3aa: CASSDSPGTGYGYTF

v_gene: TRBV30
d_gene: .
j_gene: TRBJ1-2
abundance: .
CDR3nt: TGTGCCTGGGATGACTTTGGTGGCTACACCTTC
CDR3aa: CAWDDFGGYTF

v_gene: TRBV7-9
d_gene: TRBD1
j_gene: TRBJ1-1
abundance: .
CDR3nt: TGTGCCAGCAGCTCCTGGGACAGGGATAACACTGAAGCTTTCTTT
CDR3aa: CASSSWDRDNTEAFF

v_gene: TRBV5-5
d_gene: .
j_gene: TRBJ2-5
abundance: once
CDR3nt: TGTGCCAGCAGACGCGACAGACCGAACCAAGAGACCCAGTACTTC
CDR3aa: CASRRDRPNQETQYF

v_gene: TRBV29-1
d_gene: .
j_gene: TRBJ1-1
abundance: .
CDR3nt: TGCAGCGTTGATGGGGGGTCGAACACTGAAGCTTTCTTT
CDR3aa: CSVDGGSNTEAFF

v_gene: TRBV4-3
d_gene: TRBD2
j_gene: TRBJ2-3
abundance: .
CDR3nt: TGCGCCAGCAGCCAATCGCGCTCTAGCGGGGGGACAGATACGCAGTATTTT
CDR3aa: CASSQSRSSGGTDTQYF

v_gene: TRBV30
d_gene: .
j_gene: TRBJ1-1
abundance: .
CDR3nt: TGTGCCTGGAGTGCGTCCGGGAGACAAGCTTTCTTT
CDR3aa: CAWSASGRQAFF

v_gene: TRBV7-8
d_gene: TRBD1
j_gene: TRBJ1-2
abundance: .
CDR3nt: TGTGCCAGCAGCTCAATCCGGGACAGCATCTATGGCTACACCTTC
CDR3aa: CASSSIRDSIYGYTF

v_gene: TRBV3-1/TRBV3-2
d_gene: .
j_gene: TRBJ1-1
abundance: .
CDR3nt: TGTGCCAGCAGCCAAGCGACTATGAACACTGAAGCTTTCTTT
CDR3aa: CASSQATMNTEAFF

v_gene: TRBV9
d_gene: TRBD2
j_gene: TRBJ2-2
abundance: .
CDR3nt: TGTGCCAGCAGCCCCCCCGGGGTAGCGGGGGCCAGAGGTACCGGGGAGCTGTTTTTT
CDR3aa: CASSPPGVAGARGTGELFF